The 10 T cell receptor beta chains in this list originate from one sample, sequenced in a study of shared clonotypes between healthy human individuals. Naive CD8 cells were CD45RO-negative, positively selected for CCR7, excluding terminally differentiated effector memory CD45RA+ cells. TCRdb's table, derived via immunoSEQ multiplex PCR, lists solely in-frame clones and lacks some. The sample holds more than 600,000 clones; about 90% are singletons and the top ten take 20% to 25%. The sequenced material came from naive CD8+ T cells sorted from blood. Every receptor here comes from a man aged 25-45 years in good health.

The chain's CDR3 is CASGVGTVLYSNQPQHF. The CDR3 DNA reads TGTGCTAGTGGCGTGGGGACAGTCCTGTATAGCAATCAGCCCCAGCATTTT. The chain employs TRBV12-5 and TRBJ1-5; 7 bases align to TRBD1. This CDR3 spans 17 amino acids. Germline CDR1 and CDR2: LGHNT and FRNRAP. Losses at the gene ends were 6 bases for V and 0 bases for J; bases not matched to a gene: 11.

The chain is built from TRBV19 and TRBJ2-7; D is ambiguous. The CDR3 covers 14 residues. Germline CDR1 reads LNHDA; CDR2 reads SQIVND (reference sequence). V lost 3 bases to trimming and J lost 2 bases, with 11 bases between them. The DNA of the CDR3 is TGTGCCAGTAGTATCCGTGGTGAAGCCTACGAGCAGTACTTC. Its protein product is CASSIRGEAYEQYF.

The CDR3 region is CASSYMGALNEQFF. Written as DNA, the CDR3 is TGTGCCAGCAGTTATATGGGGGCTCTGAATGAGCAGTTCTTC. The chain couples TRBV28 to TRBJ2-1; possible D gene TRBD1, 6 bases. The CDR3 length is 14 residues. Per the germline V gene, CDR1 is MDHEN and CDR2 is SYDVKM. V lost 4 bases and J lost 7, with 14 bases in between.

The V and J genes are TRBV4-3 and TRBJ2-1, with D unresolved. Germline V gene lookup returns CDR1 LGHNA and CDR2 YSLEER. The CDR3 sequence is 15 residues long. The V end was cut by 1 base, the J end by 0 bases, with 7 bases between. This CDR3 is CASSQGRNSYNEQFF. DNA for the CDR3: TGCGCCAGCAGCCAAGGTAGGAACTCCTACAATGAGCAGTTCTTC.

This clone has a single count. The chain links TRBV5-1 to TRBJ2-2, with D perhaps matching TRBD1 (5 bases). With 3 bases removed from V and 2 bases from J, the gap between germline ends came to 11 bases. Germline CDR1 is SGHRS and CDR2 is YFSETQ. The CDR3 sequence is 15 residues long. The CDR3 is CASSSDRVNTGELFF. For the CDR3, the DNA is TGCGCCAGCAGCTCCGACAGAGTTAACACCGGGGAGCTGTTTTTT.

The chain has TRBV4-1 and TRBJ2-2; D is possibly TRBD2 (5 bases). The CDR3 loop spans 16 amino acids. Germline assignment: CDR1 MGHRA and CDR2 YSYEKL. The V end was cut by 0 bases, the J end by 4 bases, with 12 bases between. CDR3 DNA: TGCGCCAGCAGCCAAGATAAGCGGCCAATCACCGGGGAGCTGTTTTTT. It specifies CASSQDKRPITGELFF.

The chain is built from TRBV6-6 and TRBJ1-4; perhaps TRBD1 as D (6 bases). V dropped 5 bases and J dropped 4 bases, with 14 bases sitting between them. The CDR3 spans 15 residues. The germline V gene has CDR1 MNHNY and CDR2 SVGAGI (reference sequence). The CDR3 coding sequence is TGTGCCAGCAGTCACAGGGTTTCCCTTAATGAAAAACTGTTTTTT. Translating gives CASSHRVSLNEKLFF.

V is TRBV4-3 and J is TRBJ2-2; 8 positions match TRBD2. The V and J ends lost 0 bases and 6 bases, in that order; junction bases with no gene match: 6. The CDR3 covers 16 residues. The germline gives CDR1 LGHNA, CDR2 YSLEER. The CDR3: CASSQDSGRVSGELFF. CDR3 sequence (DNA): TGCGCCAGCAGCCAAGATTCCGGGAGGGTCTCCGGGGAGCTGTTTTTT.

In the case of this clone: The sample contains more than one DNA sequence encoding this CDR3. The genes are TRBV27 and TRBJ2-2; D uncertain. The V end lost 3 bases, the J end lost 1 base, and 6 bases lay between the germline ends. The germline CDR1 and CDR2 sequences are MNHEY and SMNVEV (reference sequence). The length of the CDR3 is 14 residues. CDR3 coding DNA: TGTGCCAGCAGTTTTGGAAGGAACACCGGGGAGCTGTTTTTT. Encoded protein: CASSFGRNTGELFF.

The chain couples TRBV2 to TRBJ2-3; D might be TRBD1 (5 bases). This CDR3 has 11 amino acids. Trimming removed 4 bases at V and 11 bases at J, with 10 bases between. Per germline, CDR1 SNHLY and CDR2 FYNNEI. CDR3 nucleotide sequence: TGTGCCAGCAGTGGGGGCATAGAGCAGTATTTT. The encoded protein is CASSGGIEQYF.